The 26 T cell receptor beta chains listed next were all sequenced from one sample in a study of T cell responses to AZD1222 COVID-19 vaccine. The method was immunoSEQ multiplex PCR; TCRdb's version includes in-frame clones alone and lacks a portion of them. The table includes about 160,000 clones, around 92% detected once. The material sequenced was peripheral blood, taken on day 0 of MenACWY control vaccination. Receptors originate from an adult in good health.

The chain employs TRBV11-2 and TRBJ1-1, with D tentatively TRBD1 (5 bases). CDR1 and CDR2 (germline): SGHAT, FQNNGV. V was cut by 5 bases and J by 3 bases, with 16 bases left in between. This CDR3 has 15 amino acids. The CDR3 nucleotides read TGTGCCAGCAGCCCCGGTCTCGGGGGGGACACTGAAGCTTTCTTT. Translation gives CASSPGLGGDTEAFF.

The chain uses TRBV18 and TRBJ2-4; D gene uncertain. V lost 5 bases and J lost 5, with 10 bases in between. CDR1 is KGHSH, CDR2 LQKENI, per germline. The CDR3 runs to 13 residues. CDR3 sequence: CASSSNSENIQYF. The DNA for the CDR3 is TGTGCCAGCTCATCGAATTCGGAAAACATTCAGTACTTC.

The chain is built from TRBV7-6 and TRBJ1-1; D gene uncertain. Germline CDR1 and CDR2: SGHVS and FNYEAQ. There are 14 residues in the CDR3. Deletions cut 4 bases from V and 1 base from J, with 10 bases between. In DNA form, the CDR3 reads TGTGCCAGCAGCTCCAATTATAAGAACACTGAAGCTTTCTTT. Protein: CASSSNYKNTEAFF.

The V call is TRBV27, the J call TRBJ1-4; TRBD1 is a possible D gene (5 bases). This CDR3 is built from 15 residues. Trimming took 6 bases from V and 7 from J, leaving 18 bases between them. Germline lookup yields CDR1 MNHEY and CDR2 SMNVEV (reference sequence). The CDR3 protein is CASSPRGGRAEKLFF. CDR3 nucleotides: TGTGCCAGCAGCCCGCGTGGGGGACGGGCTGAAAAACTGTTTTTT.

Details on this clone: Its ends do not fully match the called genes, so a read error is possible. The chain has TRBV7-6 and TRBJ2-1; D gene uncertain. This CDR3 is 14 amino acids long. CDR1 is SGHVS, CDR2 FNYEAQ, per germline. CDR3 nucleotides: TGTGCCAGCAGCTTACGGCCCTCCGACAATGAGCAGTTCTTC. This gives the protein CASSLRPSDNEQFF.

The genes are TRBV19 and TRBJ1-3; TRBD1 is a possible D gene (5 bases). V lost 3 bases, J lost 4 bases, and 13 bases lay in between. The CDR3 consists of 15 residues. The germline CDR1 and CDR2 sequences are LNHDA and SQIVND (reference sequence). The CDR3 here is CASSISGGEGNTIYF. The CDR3, as DNA: TGTGCCAGTAGTATCTCGGGAGGGGAAGGAAACACCATATATTTT.

V gene TRBV3-1 (or the pseudogene TRBV3-2) combines with J gene TRBJ1-5; 9 bases are a match to TRBD1. Germline CDR1 and CDR2: LGHDT and YNNKEL (reference sequence). The ends lost 4 bases at V and 4 bases at J; junction bases unmatched: 5. The length of the CDR3 is 15 residues. This chain's CDR3 is CASSPGQGWNQPQHF. The CDR3 bases are TGTGCCAGCAGCCCTGGACAGGGGTGGAATCAGCCCCAGCATTTT.

The chain has TRBV7-8 and TRBJ2-7, with no clear D. Germline values: CDR1 SGHVS, CDR2 FQNEAQ. The CDR3 is 13 amino acids. Trimming took off 1 base at V and 3 bases at J, with 7 bases between the two ends. The CDR3 DNA reads as TGTGCCAGCAGCTTAGTCGCAGACTACGAGCAGTACTTC. As protein: CASSLVADYEQYF.

The rearrangement uses TRBV5-1 and TRBJ1-1; D is unclear. In germline, CDR1 is SGHRS, CDR2 YFSETQ. V was pared by 1 base and J by 1 base, with 5 bases between. The CDR3 has 13 amino acids. DNA of the CDR3: TGCGCCAGCAGCTTGAGAGGGAACACTGAAGCTTTCTTT. It encodes CASSLRGNTEAFF.

The chain recombines TRBV10-2 with TRBJ2-1, with 9 bases matching TRBD1. The CDR3 totals 16 residues. Germline loops: CDR1 WSHSY, CDR2 SAAADI. J gave up 6 bases and V 2 bases, and 8 bases lay outside the gene matches. The CDR3 coding sequence is TGCGCCAGCAGTGAGGTTACAGGGGGCGAAGGCAATGAGCAGTTCTTC. It translates to CASSEVTGGEGNEQFF.

This CDR3 reads CASSLDGLNNEQFF. The CDR3 DNA reads TGTGCCAGCAGCTTAGACGGCCTCAACAATGAGCAGTTCTTC. V gene TRBV7-9 combines with J gene TRBJ2-1; D gene uncertain. V was shortened by 1 base and J by 5 bases, with 9 bases between the two germline ends. Per germline, CDR1 SEHNR and CDR2 FQNEAQ (reference sequence). The CDR3 contains 14 residues.

The chain links TRBV14 to TRBJ1-3; unclear D gene. The V end was cut by 4 bases, the J end by 9 bases, with 10 bases between. The CDR3 runs 12 residues. Per germline, CDR1 SGHDN and CDR2 FVKESK. The CDR3 reads CASSLTSGTIYF. In DNA, the CDR3 is TGTGCCAGCAGCCTTACGTCGGGCACCATATATTTT.

The chain is built from TRBV15 and TRBJ1-3; TRBD1 might be the D (6 bases). The V gene lost 1 base and the J gene lost 3 bases, with 13 bases spanning the gap. Per the germline V gene, CDR1 is LNHNV and CDR2 is YYDKDF (reference sequence). This CDR3 contains 16 residues. CDR3 in DNA: TGTGCCACCAGCAGAGGGACCTGGACAGTTGGAAACACCATATATTTT. Translation: CATSRGTWTVGNTIYF.

This clone was observed once. The chain is built from TRBV7-2 and TRBJ1-4, with D unclear. With 5 bases removed from V and 1 base from J, the gap between germline ends came to 14 bases. The CDR3 runs 16 residues. Germline CDR1 and CDR2: SGHTA and FQGNSA. The CDR3 protein is CASSPDLDGTNEKLFF. As DNA, the CDR3 is TGTGCCAGCAGCCCAGACTTGGACGGAACTAATGAAAAACTGTTTTTT.

The CDR3 nucleotides read TGTGCCAGCAGCCAAGATCTTCTAGCGGGGCTGATCTACGAGCAGTACTTC. Protein sequence: CASSQDLLAGLIYEQYF. The V call is TRBV3-1 (or the pseudogene TRBV3-2), the J call TRBJ2-7; 9 bases line up with TRBD2. Germline V gene sequence: CDR1 LGHDT, CDR2 YNNKEL (reference sequence). V shed 0 bases and J 3 bases; nucleotides not matched to a gene: 9. CDR3 length: 17 amino acids.

The chain couples TRBV19 to TRBJ2-7; unclear D gene. Trimming shortened V by 3 bases and J by 3 bases, and 12 bases separated the two germline ends. The germline gives CDR1 LNHDA, CDR2 SQIVND (reference sequence). The CDR3 is made up of 14 amino acids. Written as DNA, the CDR3 is TGTGCCAGTAGTATGATCAACGGTGACTACGAGCAGTACTTC. It translates to CASSMINGDYEQYF.

The chain carries TRBV7-9 and TRBJ2-3; 14 nucleotides align to TRBD2. V was pared by 5 bases and J by 6 bases, with 7 bases of the junction left unmatched. Germline V gene data show CDR1 as SEHNR and CDR2 as FQNEAQ (reference sequence). The CDR3 covers 16 residues. CDR3 amino acids: CASSGLAGGLGDTQYF. Written as DNA, the CDR3 is TGTGCCAGCAGCGGACTAGCGGGAGGCCTTGGGGATACGCAGTATTTT.

V and J are TRBV3-1 (or the pseudogene TRBV3-2) and TRBJ2-5; D unclear. Germline V gene sequence: CDR1 LGHDT, CDR2 YNNKEL (reference sequence). The CDR3 has 15 residues. Trimming cost V 4 bases and J 0 bases, with 12 bases left between them. Here the CDR3 DNA reads TGTGCCAGCAGCCCCCCAACCAAGTACCAAGAGACCCAGTACTTC. Its protein is CASSPPTKYQETQYF.

This sequence joins TRBV12-5 and TRBJ1-2; D unclear. Germline V CDR1 and CDR2: LGHNT, FRNRAP. The V gene lost 0 bases and the J gene lost 4 bases, with 3 bases spanning the gap. The CDR3 extends over 12 amino acids. Here the CDR3 reads CASGLVGYGYTF. For the CDR3, the DNA is TGTGCTAGTGGTTTGGTAGGCTATGGCTACACCTTC.

The chain links TRBV7-3 to TRBJ2-2; no reliable D call. Germline V CDR1 and CDR2: SGHTA, FQGTGA. V was trimmed by 0 bases and J by 7 bases, leaving 9 bases between them. The CDR3 length is 14 residues. The CDR3 coding sequence is TGTGCCAGCAGCTTAACGTCGCGAGGCGGGGAGCTGTTTTTT. Amino acid sequence: CASSLTSRGGELFF.

The chain uses TRBV7-2 and TRBJ2-1, with D unclear. V was clipped by 2 bases and J by 5 bases, with 16 bases between them. There are 16 residues in the CDR3. Germline CDR1 and CDR2: SGHTA and FQGNSA. The CDR3 sequence is CASSLLGLNLDNEQFF. The CDR3 coding sequence is TGTGCCAGCAGCTTACTGGGTCTGAACCTAGACAATGAGCAGTTCTTC.

The V gene is TRBV15, the J gene TRBJ2-1; D remains ambiguous. The V end was cut by 1 base, the J end by 3 bases, with 1 base between. Per the germline V gene, CDR1 is LNHNV and CDR2 is YYDKDF (reference sequence). CDR3 length: 12 amino acids. CDR3 in amino acids: CATSRVYNEQFF. The DNA of the CDR3 is TGTGCCACCAGCAGAGTCTACAATGAGCAGTTCTTC.

The gene calls are TRBV6-5 and TRBJ1-2; 9 bases align to TRBD1. V trimming: 4 bases; J trimming: 3 bases; junction bases outside the gene matches: 9. This CDR3 has 16 amino acids. CDR1 MNHEY and CDR2 SVGAGI come from the germline V gene. CDR3 nucleotides: TGTGCCAGCAGTTCCGGGACAGGGTCAATATACTATGGCTACACCTTC. This encodes CASSSGTGSIYYGYTF.

The chain has TRBV30 and TRBJ2-3, with D possibly TRBD1 on 6 matching bases. This CDR3 is 16 amino acids long. The germline gives CDR1 GTSNPN, CDR2 SVGIG (reference sequence). The V end lost 1 base, the J end lost 0 bases, and 14 bases lay between the germline ends. CDR3 loop: CAWSAGQASSTDTQYF. The CDR3 bases are TGTGCCTGGAGTGCGGGACAAGCCTCTAGCACAGATACGCAGTATTTT.

V is TRBV2 and J is TRBJ1-1; D remains ambiguous. Trimming pared 5 bases from V and 3 bases from J, leaving 4 bases between. CDR1 and CDR2 (germline): SNHLY, FYNNEI. This CDR3 contains 11 residues. The DNA of the CDR3 is TGTGCCAGCAGTTGGTACACTGAAGCTTTCTTT. Translated: CASSWYTEAFF.

V gene TRBV4-3 combines with J gene TRBJ2-7; tentatively, D is TRBD1 (5 bases). The CDR3 runs 15 residues. Trimming took 0 bases from V and 7 from J, leaving 16 bases between them. Germline CDR1 and CDR2: LGHNA and YSLEER. CDR3 bases: TGCGCCAGCAGCCAAGATCTACAGGTGCCTTTGGAGCAGTACTTC. This gives the protein CASSQDLQVPLEQYF.